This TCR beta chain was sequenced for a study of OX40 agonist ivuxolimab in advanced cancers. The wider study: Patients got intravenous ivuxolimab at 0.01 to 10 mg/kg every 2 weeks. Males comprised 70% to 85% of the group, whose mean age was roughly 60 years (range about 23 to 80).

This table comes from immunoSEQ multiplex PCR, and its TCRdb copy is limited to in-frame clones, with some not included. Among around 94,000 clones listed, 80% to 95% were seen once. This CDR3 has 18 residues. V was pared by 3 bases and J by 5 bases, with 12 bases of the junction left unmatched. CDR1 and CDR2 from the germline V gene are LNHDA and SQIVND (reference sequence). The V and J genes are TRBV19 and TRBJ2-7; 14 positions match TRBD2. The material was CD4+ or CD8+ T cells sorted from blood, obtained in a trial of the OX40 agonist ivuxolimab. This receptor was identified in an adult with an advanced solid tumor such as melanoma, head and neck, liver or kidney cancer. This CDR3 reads CASSIPGLAGAARNEQYF. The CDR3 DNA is TGTGCCAGTAGTATCCCGGGACTAGCGGGAGCGGCCCGTAACGAGCAGTACTTC.